The 32 T cell receptor beta chains presented below share a single source sample, sequenced in a study of T cell responses to AZD1222 COVID-19 vaccine. Here immunoSEQ multiplex PCR was the method, and the copy in TCRdb shows in-frame clones only, minus some. The sample yields around 89,000 clones, approximately 90% seen once. The sequencing here drew on peripheral blood, taken on day 0 of AZD1222 vaccination. All receptors come from an adult in good health.

The chain uses TRBV7-9 and TRBJ2-5; D is unresolved. CDR1 is SEHNR, CDR2 FQNEAQ, per germline (reference sequence). Trimming stripped 5 bases from V and 7 bases from J, with 14 bases between. The CDR3 has 13 amino acids. The CDR3: CASSQIPFWTQYF. The CDR3 DNA follows: TGTGCCAGCAGCCAGATCCCCTTTTGGACCCAGTACTTC.

The chain recombines TRBV7-8 with TRBJ1-5; the D is unclear. There are 16 residues in the CDR3. The V end was cut by 4 bases, the J end by 7 bases, with 20 bases between. The germline gives CDR1 SGHVS, CDR2 FQNEAQ. CDR3 residues: CASSSGSGRVRQPQHF. The DNA of the CDR3 is TGTGCCAGCAGCTCTGGTTCCGGGAGGGTACGGCAGCCCCAGCATTTT.

The V call is TRBV7-9, the J call TRBJ1-5; no firm D call. Trimming pared 5 bases from V and 9 bases from J, leaving 17 bases between. This CDR3 has 14 residues. The germline V gene has CDR1 SEHNR and CDR2 FQNEAQ (reference sequence). The CDR3 is CASSRDTARGPQHF. In nucleotides, the CDR3 is TGTGCCAGCAGCCGTGACACGGCTCGGGGGCCCCAGCATTTT.

CDR3 sequence reads: CASKLPISSSPLHF. The DNA of the CDR3 is TGTGCCAGCAAACTCCCGATTAGCAGCTCACCCCTCCACTTT. V is TRBV27 and J is TRBJ1-6; D is unresolved. The germline CDR1 and CDR2 sequences are MNHEY and SMNVEV (reference sequence). The CDR3 length is 14 residues. V gave up 7 bases and J gave up 10 bases, with 17 bases separating them.

The V call is TRBV5-1, the J call TRBJ2-1, with a possible D match to TRBD2 (6 bases). V gave up 0 bases and J gave up 10 bases, with 17 bases separating them. Germline values: CDR1 SGHRS, CDR2 YFSETQ. This CDR3 contains 15 residues. This chain's CDR3 is CASSLVAGPGGEQFF. The CDR3 region has the DNA TGCGCCAGCAGCTTGGTGGCAGGGCCTGGAGGGGAGCAGTTCTTC.

The CDR3 bases are TGTGCCAGCAGCCAAGAGACCCAGTACTTC. This sequence encodes CASSQETQYF. The V gene is TRBV2, the J gene TRBJ2-5; no clear D. V lost 6 bases and J lost 1, with 0 bases in between. The CDR3 is 10 amino acids. The V gene's germline CDR1 is SNHLY and CDR2 FYNNEI.

V gene TRBV6-5 combines with J gene TRBJ2-7; 8 bases align to TRBD2. This CDR3 region has 15 residues. Trimming removed 3 bases from V and 7 bases from J; junction bases left unmatched: 11. CDR1 is MNHEY, CDR2 SVGAGI, per germline. The CDR3 nucleotides read TGTGCCAGCAGTTATAGTCCTGGACTAGCAGGGGAGCAGTACTTC. Translated, it gives CASSYSPGLAGEQYF.

V usage is TRBV28 and J usage is TRBJ1-1, with a weak D call TRBD1 (6 bases). The V gene's germline CDR1 is MDHEN and CDR2 SYDVKM. This CDR3 region has 13 residues. V was clipped by 4 bases and J by 9 bases, with 15 bases between them. The CDR3 DNA reads as TGTGCCAGCAGTTCCCGGGACACCAGACAAGCTTTCTTT. Amino acid sequence: CASSSRDTRQAFF.

This chain uses TRBV27 with TRBJ2-5, with D perhaps matching TRBD2 (6 bases). Per the germline V gene, CDR1 is MNHEY and CDR2 is SMNVEV (reference sequence). Between the trimmed V and J ends, which lost 5 bases and 0 bases, there was a span of 10 bases. The CDR3 runs to 14 residues. The CDR3 nucleotides read TGTGCCAGCAGTCCAAGGGACTACCAAGAGACCCAGTACTTC. It encodes CASSPRDYQETQYF.

This clone was seen a few times. The CDR3 DNA is TGTGCCAGCAGCTTATTTGTACAGGTTCTTACTAGCACAGATACGCAGTATTTT. Its translation is CASSLFVQVLTSTDTQYF. The rearrangement uses TRBV11-2 and TRBJ2-3; TRBD1 might be the D (5 bases). The CDR3 extends over 18 amino acids. Trimming removed 2 bases from V and 0 bases from J, with 18 bases in between. Germline V gives CDR1 SGHAT, CDR2 FQNNGV.

This clone was seen just once. The chain carries TRBV2 and TRBJ2-4; tentatively, D is TRBD1 (6 bases). The CDR3 extends over 15 amino acids. Per germline, CDR1 SNHLY and CDR2 FYNNEI. Trimming stripped 2 bases from V and 3 bases from J, with 11 bases between. DNA of the CDR3: TGTGCCAGCAGTGAACAGGGGCAGGTCAAAAACATTCAGTACTTC. Translating it yields CASSEQGQVKNIQYF.

The chain combines TRBV19 with TRBJ1-2; 12 bases agree with TRBD1. The V gene's germline CDR1 is LNHDA and CDR2 SQIVND (reference sequence). V was clipped by 5 bases and J by 8 bases; unmatched bases: 6. The CDR3 consists of 14 residues. As DNA, the CDR3 is TGTGCCAGTAGTCCGGGACAGGGGGCTTGGGGCTACACCTTC. Translating gives CASSPGQGAWGYTF.

The rearrangement uses TRBV24-1 and TRBJ2-5; possibly TRBD2 for D (5 bases). V lost 0 bases, J lost 5 bases, and 15 bases lay in between. Germline CDR1 KGHDR, CDR2 SFDVKD. The CDR3 is 16 amino acids. CDR3 nucleotide sequence: TGTGCCACCAGTGATTTGACTAACGGGGTTGGGGAGACCCAGTACTTC. Translating gives CATSDLTNGVGETQYF.

The chain is built from TRBV19 and TRBJ1-5; TRBD1 might be the D (5 bases). V lost 4 bases to trimming and J lost 2 bases, with 12 bases between them. CDR1 and CDR2 from the germline V gene are LNHDA and SQIVND (reference sequence). This CDR3 contains 15 residues. The CDR3 DNA is TGTGCCAGTAGTAGCAGGGTTCGGGGCAATCAGCCCCAGCATTTT. Translated, it gives CASSSRVRGNQPQHF.

This clone has only one observation. The chain has TRBV24-1 and TRBJ2-7; 7 nucleotides line up with TRBD1. The germline V gene has CDR1 KGHDR and CDR2 SFDVKD. The CDR3 runs 15 residues. The trim removed 3 bases at V and 3 bases at J, leaving 7 bases unmatched. The CDR3 DNA sequence: TGTGCCACCAGTGATGACAGGGTCGCCTACTACGAGCAGTACTTC. Translating it yields CATSDDRVAYYEQYF.

The rearrangement uses TRBV6-5 and TRBJ2-3, with D possibly being TRBD2 (5 bases). The CDR3 contains 15 residues. The germline V and J ends were trimmed by 7 bases and 2 bases, with 16 bases remaining between them. The germline CDR1 and CDR2 sequences are MNHEY and SVGAGI. CDR3 in amino acids: CASKPGVLTTDTQYF. The CDR3 region has the DNA TGTGCCAGCAAACCCGGGGTCCTCACCACAGATACGCAGTATTTT.

CDR3 sequence reads: CASSLRGAGELFF. The DNA of the CDR3 is TGTGCCAGCAGCCTAAGGGGGGCCGGGGAGCTGTTTTTT. V and J are TRBV14 and TRBJ2-2; perhaps D is TRBD1 or TRBD2 (6 bases each). The CDR3 consists of 13 residues. Germline V lookup: CDR1 SGHDN, CDR2 FVKESK. V lost 4 bases, J lost 6 bases, and 9 bases lay in between.

The chain has TRBV6-5 and TRBJ1-2; D ambiguous. Per the germline V gene, CDR1 is MNHEY and CDR2 is SVGAGI. This CDR3 has 13 residues. Trimming removed 6 bases from V and 2 bases from J, with 10 bases in between. The CDR3 loop reads CASRTGRNYGYTF. In DNA, the CDR3 is TGTGCCAGCAGGACGGGCAGGAACTATGGCTACACCTTC.

The V gene is TRBV7-9, the J gene TRBJ2-2; D gene ambiguous. This CDR3 has 16 residues. Trimming cost V 1 base and J 1 base, with 10 bases left between them. Germline loops: CDR1 SEHNR, CDR2 FQNEAQ (reference sequence). CDR3 DNA: TGTGCCAGCAGCTTAGGACAAGGATTGAACACCGGGGAGCTGTTTTTT. Residues: CASSLGQGLNTGELFF.

V usage is TRBV6-5 and J usage is TRBJ2-4; 7 positions match TRBD1. The V gene end was trimmed by 5 bases and the J gene end by 3 bases; junction bases not matched to a gene: 4. The CDR3 contains 14 residues. Germline V gives CDR1 MNHEY, CDR2 SVGAGI. DNA of the CDR3: TGTGCCAGCAGTCCAGGGGGAAGCAAAAACATTCAGTACTTC. This gives the protein CASSPGGSKNIQYF.

The chain recombines TRBV11-2 with TRBJ1-6, with D perhaps TRBD1 (5 bases). V gave up 5 bases and J gave up 9 bases, with 17 bases separating them. CDR1 is SGHAT and CDR2 is FQNNGV in the germline V gene. This CDR3 is 15 amino acids long. DNA of the CDR3: TGTGCCAGCAGCCGTTTAAACCGGGGGAGTTCACCCCTCCACTTT. Translation: CASSRLNRGSSPLHF.

J is TRBJ1-5 and V is TRBV9; 7 nucleotides agree with TRBD1. CDR1 and CDR2 from the germline V gene are SGDLS and YYNGEE. The CDR3 is 14 amino acids. Losses at the gene ends were 0 bases for V and 7 bases for J; bases not matched to a gene: 4. The CDR3 loop is CASSVGGGGQPQHF. Here the CDR3 DNA reads TGTGCCAGCAGCGTAGGAGGGGGCGGGCAGCCCCAGCATTTT.

This chain links TRBV28 with TRBJ1-6; D unresolved. Trimming pared 10 bases from V and 14 bases from J, leaving 21 bases between. The CDR3 totals 13 residues. CDR1 and CDR2 (germline): MDHEN, SYDVKM. CDR3 region: CATTDWVVGTLHF. The DNA for the CDR3 is TGTGCCACCACGGACTGGGTAGTGGGCACCCTCCACTTT.

J is TRBJ2-3 and V is TRBV5-1, with TRBD1 matching over 7 bases. The CDR3 contains 14 residues. With V trimmed by 5 bases and J by 1 base, 4 bases remained unmatched. Germline CDR1 SGHRS, CDR2 YFSETQ. CDR3 sequence: CASSRTGGTDTQYF. The CDR3 DNA reads as TGCGCCAGCAGTCGTACAGGGGGCACAGATACGCAGTATTTT.

This rearrangement joins TRBV3-1 (or the pseudogene TRBV3-2) to TRBJ2-1, with 15 bases matching TRBD2. Germline values: CDR1 LGHDT, CDR2 YNNKEL (reference sequence). The CDR3 has 20 residues. J lost 8 bases, V lost 2 bases, and 16 bases had no gene match. The CDR3 DNA is TGTGCCAGCAGCCAACCTCTAGGACTAGCGGGGGGGCTCTTGGCCGATGAGCAGTTCTTC. Residues: CASSQPLGLAGGLLADEQFF.

The chain is built from TRBV3-1 (or the pseudogene TRBV3-2) and TRBJ1-6, with D unresolved. This CDR3 is 14 amino acids long. The V gene's germline CDR1 is LGHDT and CDR2 YNNKEL (reference sequence). Trimming pared 5 bases from V and 10 bases from J, leaving 15 bases between. The CDR3 DNA reads as TGTGCCAGCAGCGAGGGAATGGGCGGGTCACCCCTCCACTTT. Translation: CASSEGMGGSPLHF.

This rearrangement joins TRBV4-3 to TRBJ1-1; D is uncertain. The CDR3 is made up of 14 amino acids. The ends were cut back, 0 bases at V and 1 base at J, with 6 bases in the middle. Germline CDR1 is LGHNA and CDR2 is YSLEER. Written as DNA, the CDR3 is TGCGCCAGCAGCCAAGAGGTACCGAACACTGAAGCTTTCTTT. Residues: CASSQEVPNTEAFF.

The chain's CDR3 is CASSQDSGAGAYGYTF. CDR3 bases: TGTGCCAGCAGCCAGGACTCGGGGGCAGGGGCCTATGGCTACACCTTC. The chain couples TRBV4-2 to TRBJ1-2; D may be TRBD1 (6 bases). The germline V gene encodes CDR1 LGHNA and CDR2 YNFKEQ. Deletions cut 3 bases from V and 4 bases from J, with 18 bases between. The CDR3 is made up of 16 amino acids.

This clone was detected only a few times. The chain is built from TRBV27 and TRBJ1-2; D remains unclear. Germline V gene sequence: CDR1 MNHEY, CDR2 SMNVEV (reference sequence). This CDR3 spans 17 amino acids. The V end was cut by 2 bases, the J end by 4 bases, with 20 bases between. The CDR3 here is CASSLRAQAREFYGYTF. The CDR3 region has the DNA TGTGCCAGCAGTTTAAGGGCGCAGGCTCGGGAGTTCTATGGCTACACCTTC.

The chain recombines TRBV18 with TRBJ1-6, with D perhaps TRBD1 (5 bases). Trimming removed 6 bases from V and 5 bases from J, with 17 bases in between. CDR3 size: 16 residues. The germline gives CDR1 KGHSH, CDR2 LQKENI. The CDR3 loop is CASSSGFGRDNSPLHF. As DNA, the CDR3 is TGTGCCAGCTCCTCGGGTTTTGGCAGGGATAATTCACCCCTCCACTTT.

The rearrangement links TRBV3-1 (or the pseudogene TRBV3-2) to TRBJ1-4, with D possibly TRBD1 on 6 matching bases. The CDR3 is made up of 15 amino acids. With 2 bases removed from V and 7 bases from J, the gap between germline ends came to 14 bases. CDR1 and CDR2 from the germline V gene are LGHDT and YNNKEL (reference sequence). CDR3 in DNA: TGTGCCAGCAGCCAAACAGGGTCTCCAGGTGAAAAACTGTTTTTT. Encoded protein: CASSQTGSPGEKLFF.

The CDR3 region is CASGKLAGVETQYF. The CDR3 region has the DNA TGCGCCAGCGGAAAACTAGCGGGGGTTGAGACCCAGTACTTC. The chain couples TRBV4-1 to TRBJ2-5; 11 nucleotides agree with TRBD2. Trimming took 8 bases from V and 5 from J; bases not matched to a gene: 7. There are 14 residues in the CDR3. CDR1 MGHRA and CDR2 YSYEKL come from the germline V gene.